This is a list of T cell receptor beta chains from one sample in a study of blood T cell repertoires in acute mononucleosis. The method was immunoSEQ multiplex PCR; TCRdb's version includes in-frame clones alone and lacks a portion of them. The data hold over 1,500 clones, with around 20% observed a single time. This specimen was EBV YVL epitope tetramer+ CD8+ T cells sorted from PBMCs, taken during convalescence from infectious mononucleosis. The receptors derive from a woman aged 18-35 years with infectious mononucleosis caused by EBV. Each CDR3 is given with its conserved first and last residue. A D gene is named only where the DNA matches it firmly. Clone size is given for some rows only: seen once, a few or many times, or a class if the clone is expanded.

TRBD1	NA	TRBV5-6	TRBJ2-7	CASSFGQGVYEQYF	TGTGCCAGCAGCTTTGGACAGGGGGTCTACGAGCAGTACTTC
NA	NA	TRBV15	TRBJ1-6	CATSRLTGSATPLHF	TGTGCCACCAGCAGACTGACAGGATCCGCGACCCCCCTCCACTTT
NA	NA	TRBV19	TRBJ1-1	CASRPLFGAGTEAF	NA
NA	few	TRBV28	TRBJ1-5	CASSLRGSNQPQHF	TGTGCCAGTTCCCTCAGGGGATCCAATCAGCCCCAGCATTTT
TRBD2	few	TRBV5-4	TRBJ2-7	CASSTHSGRAVHEQYF	TGTGCCAGCAGCACCCATAGCGGGAGGGCCGTCCACGAGCAGTACTTC
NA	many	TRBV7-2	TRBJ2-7	CASLSLAGEQYF	TGTGCCAGCCTTTCCTTGGCCGGCGAGCAGTACTTC
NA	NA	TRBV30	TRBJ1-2	CAWAPVWNYCYTF	TGTGCCTGGGCCCCTGTATGGAACTATTGCTACACCTTC
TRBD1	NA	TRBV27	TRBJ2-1	CASLPGQGAGEQFF	TGTGCCAGTTTACCGGGACAGGGGGCGGGAGAGCAGTTCTTC
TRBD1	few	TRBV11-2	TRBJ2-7	CASSPDPTGADEQYF	TGTGCCAGCAGCCCCGACCCGACAGGGGCGGACGAGCAGTACTTC
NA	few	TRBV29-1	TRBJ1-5	CSVVIPPNQPQHF	TGCAGCGTGGTTATCCCCCCTAATCAGCCCCAGCATTTT
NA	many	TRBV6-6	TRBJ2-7	CASSYQGSYEQYF	TGTGCCAGCAGTTACCAGGGTTCCTACGAGCAGTACTTC
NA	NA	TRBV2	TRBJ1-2	CASSPDDRAYGYTF	TGTGCCAGCAGCCCAGACGATAGGGCCTATGGCTACACCTTC
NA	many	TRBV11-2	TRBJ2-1	CASSPLTGGESYNEQFF	TGTGCCAGCAGTCCCCTCACGGGGGGCGAATCCTACAATGAGCAGTTCTTC
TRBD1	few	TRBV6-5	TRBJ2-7	CASSQTPTGADEQYF	TGTGCCAGCAGCCAAACCCCGACAGGGGCGGACGAGCAGTACTTC
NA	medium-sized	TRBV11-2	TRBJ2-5	CASSLIAAHSQETQYF	TGTGCCAGCAGCTTAATTGCGGCCCACTCCCAAGAGACCCAGTACTTC
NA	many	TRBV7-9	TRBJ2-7	CASSRGYQTYEQYF	TGTGCCAGCAGCAGGGGTTACCAAACCTACGAGCAGTACTTC
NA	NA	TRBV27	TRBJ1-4	CASSHGLTLSGATYEKLFF	TGTGCCAGCAGTCATGGTCTGACCCTATCAGGTGCAACTTATGAAAAACTGTTTTTT
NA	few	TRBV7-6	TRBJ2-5	CASSLIAAHSQETQYF	TGTGCCAGCAGCTTAATTGCGGCCCACTCCCAAGAGACCCAGTACTTC
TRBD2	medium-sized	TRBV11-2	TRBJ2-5	CASSLASGGAAGTQYF	TGTGCCAGCAGCTTGGCTAGCGGGGGGGCCGCGGGGACCCAGTACTTC
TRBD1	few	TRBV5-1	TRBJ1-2	CASTLRQGAGYTF	TGCGCCAGCACCTTGAGGCAGGGGGCCGGCTACACCTTC
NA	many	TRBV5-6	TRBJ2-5	CASSLIAAHSQETQYF	TGTGCCAGCAGCTTAATTGCGGCCCACTCCCAAGAGACCCAGTACTTC
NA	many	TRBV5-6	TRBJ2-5	CASMRELAGQETQYF	TGTGCCAGCATGAGGGAGTTGGCGGGGCAAGAGACCCAGTACTTC
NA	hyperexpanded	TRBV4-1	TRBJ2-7	CASSQEGQLSYEQYF	TGCGCCAGCAGCCAAGAAGGACAGCTCTCGTACGAGCAGTACTTC
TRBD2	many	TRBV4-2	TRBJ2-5	CASSLASGGAAGTQYF	TGTGCCAGCAGCTTGGCTAGCGGGGGGGCCGCGGGGACCCAGTACTTC
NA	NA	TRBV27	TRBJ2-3	CAIAVSEHLAQIRSIF	NA
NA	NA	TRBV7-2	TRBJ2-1	CASSPLTGGESYNEQFF	TGTGCCAGCAGTCCCCTCACGGGGGGCGAATCCTACAATGAGCAGTTCTTC
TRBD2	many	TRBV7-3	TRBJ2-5	CASSLASGGAAGTQYF	TGTGCCAGCAGCTTGGCTAGCGGGGGGGCCGCGGGGACCCAGTACTTC
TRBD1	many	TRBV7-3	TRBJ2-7	CASSFGQGVYEQYF	TGTGCCAGCAGCTTTGGACAGGGGGTCTACGAGCAGTACTTC
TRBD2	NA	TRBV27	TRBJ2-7	CASSLGATSRSYEQYF	TGTGCCAGCAGCTTAGGCGCGACTAGCAGGTCCTACGAGCAGTACTTC
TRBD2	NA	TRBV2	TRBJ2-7	CASSTHSGRAVHEQYF	TGTGCCAGCAGCACCCATAGCGGGAGGGCCGTCCACGAGCAGTACTTC
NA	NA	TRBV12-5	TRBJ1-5	CASGLVQGNQPQHF	TGTGCTAGTGGTTTGGTACAGGGCAATCAGCCCCAGCATTTT
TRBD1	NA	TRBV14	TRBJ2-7	CASSFGQGVYEQYF	TGTGCCAGCAGCTTTGGACAGGGGGTCTACGAGCAGTACTTC
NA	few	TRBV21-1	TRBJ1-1	CASSSWIPTEAFF	TGTGCCAGCAGCTCCTGGATCCCGACTGAAGCTTTCTTT
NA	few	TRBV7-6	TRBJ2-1	CASSFFQFNEQFF	TGTGCCAGCAGCTTCTTCCAGTTCAATGAGCAGTTCTTC
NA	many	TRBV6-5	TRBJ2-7	CASSLRGGGYEQYF	TGTGCCAGCAGTTTAAGAGGGGGTGGGTACGAGCAGTACTTC
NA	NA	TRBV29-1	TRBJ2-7	CSVVAGDHGEQYF	TGCAGCGTTGTGGCAGGGGACCACGGCGAGCAGTACTTC
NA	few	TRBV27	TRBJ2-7	CAIRGGRTTYEQYF	TGTGCCATCAGGGGGGGACGGACGACCTACGAGCAGTACTTC
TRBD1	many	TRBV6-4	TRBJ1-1	CASSSAGGTEAFF	TGTGCCAGCAGTTCCGCAGGGGGCACTGAAGCTTTCTTT